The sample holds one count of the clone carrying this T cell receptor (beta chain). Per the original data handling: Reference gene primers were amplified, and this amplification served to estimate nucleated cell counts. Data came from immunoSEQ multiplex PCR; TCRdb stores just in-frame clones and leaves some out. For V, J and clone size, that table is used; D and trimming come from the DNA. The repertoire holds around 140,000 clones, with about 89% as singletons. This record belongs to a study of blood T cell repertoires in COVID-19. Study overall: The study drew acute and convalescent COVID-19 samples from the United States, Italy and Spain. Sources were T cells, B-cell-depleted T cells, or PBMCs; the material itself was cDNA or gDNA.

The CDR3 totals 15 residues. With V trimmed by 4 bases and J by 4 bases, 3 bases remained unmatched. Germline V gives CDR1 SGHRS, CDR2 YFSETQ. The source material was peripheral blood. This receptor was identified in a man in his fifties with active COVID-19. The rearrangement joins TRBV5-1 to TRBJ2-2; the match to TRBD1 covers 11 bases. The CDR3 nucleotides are TGCGCCAGCAGCGTGGGGACAGGGGGCACCGGGGAGCTGTTTTTT. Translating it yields CASSVGTGGTGELFF. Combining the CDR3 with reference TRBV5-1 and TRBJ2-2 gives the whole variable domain KAGVTQTPRYLIKTRGQQVTLSCSPISGHRSVSWYQQTPGQGLQFLFEYFSETQRNKGNFPGRFSGRQFSNSRSEMNVSTLELGDSALYLCASSVGTGGTGELFFGEGSRLTVL.